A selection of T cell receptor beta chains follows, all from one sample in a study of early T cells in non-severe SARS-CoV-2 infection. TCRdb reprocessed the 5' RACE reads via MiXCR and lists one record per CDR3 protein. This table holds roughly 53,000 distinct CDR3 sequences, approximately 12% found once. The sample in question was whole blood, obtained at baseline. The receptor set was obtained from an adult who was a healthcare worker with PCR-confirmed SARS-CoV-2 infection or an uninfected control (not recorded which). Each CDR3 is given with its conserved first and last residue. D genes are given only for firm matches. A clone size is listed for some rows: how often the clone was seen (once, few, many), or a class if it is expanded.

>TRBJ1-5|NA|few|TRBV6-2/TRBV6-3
CASRKRGSQPQHF
TGTGCCAGCCGAAAACGGGGGTCGCAGCCCCAGCATTTT
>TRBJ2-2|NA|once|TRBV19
CASSIVKAGELFF
TGTGCCAGTAGTATAGTCAAGGCCGGGGAGCTGTTTTTT
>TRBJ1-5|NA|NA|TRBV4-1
CASSPHGQNNQPQHF
TGCGCCAGCAGCCCCCACGGACAGAACAATCAGCCCCAGCATTTT
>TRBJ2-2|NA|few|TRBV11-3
CASSLDRGNTGELFF
TGTGCCAGCAGCTTAGATCGAGGAAACACCGGGGAGCTGTTTTTT
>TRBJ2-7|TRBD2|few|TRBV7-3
CASSLVASGSSYEQYF
TGTGCCAGCAGCTTAGTGGCTAGCGGGAGCTCCTACGAGCAGTACTTC
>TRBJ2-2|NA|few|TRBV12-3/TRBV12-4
CASSPGELAGELFF
TGTGCCAGCAGCCCAGGGGAACTCGCCGGGGAGCTGTTTTTT
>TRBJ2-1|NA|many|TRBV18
CASSPDLHEQFF
TGTGCCAGCTCACCCGACCTTCATGAGCAGTTCTTC
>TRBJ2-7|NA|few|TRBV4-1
CASSQEDRKGPEQYF
TGCGCCAGCAGCCAAGAGGACAGAAAAGGACCCGAGCAGTACTTC
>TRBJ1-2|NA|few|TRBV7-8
CASSLEVSFYGYTF
TGTGCCAGCAGCTTAGAAGTTTCCTTCTATGGCTACACCTTC
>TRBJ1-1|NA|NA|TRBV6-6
CATNTGYTEAFF
TGTGCCACCAATACAGGGTACACTGAAGCTTTCTTT
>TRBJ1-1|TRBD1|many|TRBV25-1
CASSAGQLNTEAFF
TGTGCCAGCAGTGCGGGACAGCTAAACACTGAAGCTTTCTTT
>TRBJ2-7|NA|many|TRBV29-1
CSVEDAAGDMGEQYF
TGCAGCGTTGAAGATGCGGCAGGGGATATGGGTGAGCAGTACTTC
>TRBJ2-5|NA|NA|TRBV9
CASSSSPGETQYF
TGTGCCAGCAGTTCGAGCCCGGGGGAGACCCAGTACTTC
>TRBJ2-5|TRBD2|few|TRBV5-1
CASSLAGTAGGETQYF
TGCGCCAGCAGCTTGGCGGGGACAGCGGGGGGAGAGACCCAGTACTTC
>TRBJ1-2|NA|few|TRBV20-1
CSARRSYGYTF
TGCAGTGCTAGACGGAGCTATGGCTACACCTTC
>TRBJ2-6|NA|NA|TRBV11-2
CASTHRDGANVLTF
TGTGCCAGCACCCACAGGGACGGGGCCAACGTCCTGACTTTC
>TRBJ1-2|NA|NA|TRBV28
CASTDRTYGYTF
TGTGCCAGCACCGACAGGACCTATGGCTACACCTTC
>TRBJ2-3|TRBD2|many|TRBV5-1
CASSLGLAGNTDTQYF
TGCGCCAGCAGCTTGGGCCTAGCGGGGAACACAGATACGCAGTATTTT
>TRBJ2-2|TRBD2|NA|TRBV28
CASSSSGGLTGELFF
TGTGCCAGCAGTTCTAGCGGGGGCCTCACCGGGGAGCTGTTTTTT
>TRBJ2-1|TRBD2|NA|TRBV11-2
CASSQPRTSGRADSYNEQFF
TGTGCCAGCAGCCAACCCCGGACTAGCGGGAGGGCCGACTCCTACAATGAGCAGTTCTTC
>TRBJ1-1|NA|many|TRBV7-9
CASSLGGTAGTEAFF
TGTGCCAGCAGCTTAGGGGGAACAGCGGGCACTGAAGCTTTCTTT
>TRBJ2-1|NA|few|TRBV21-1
CASSKKFELPTHNEQFF
TGTGCCAGCAGCAAAAAATTCGAGCTACCCACACACAATGAGCAGTTCTTC
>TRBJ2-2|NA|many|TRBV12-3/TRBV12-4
CASSRGAVNTGELFF
TGTGCCAGCAGCCGGGGGGCCGTAAACACCGGGGAGCTGTTTTTT
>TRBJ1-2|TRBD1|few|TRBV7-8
CASSTRTGVDGYTF
TGTGCCAGCAGCACGAGGACAGGGGTAGACGGCTACACCTTC
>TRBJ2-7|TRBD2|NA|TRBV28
CASSLGRSGRLHEQYF
TGTGCCAGCAGTTTAGGCCGTAGCGGGAGACTCCACGAGCAGTACTTC
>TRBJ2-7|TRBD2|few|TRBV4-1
CASSQGLAVEQYF
TGCGCCAGCAGCCAGGGACTAGCGGTTGAGCAGTACTTC
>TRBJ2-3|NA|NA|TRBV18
CASSPLKSTDTQYF
TGTGCCAGCTCACCGTTGAAGAGCACAGATACGCAGTATTTT
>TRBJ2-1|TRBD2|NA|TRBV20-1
CSAPPGLVFDEQFF
TGCAGTGCTCCACCGGGACTAGTATTCGATGAGCAGTTCTTC
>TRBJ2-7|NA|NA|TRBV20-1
CSAKGTGLLDEQYF
TGCAGTGCAAAGGGTACGGGTCTCCTAGACGAGCAGTACTTC
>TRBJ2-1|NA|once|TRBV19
CASSIGEYNEQFF
TGTGCCAGTAGTATTGGGGAATACAATGAGCAGTTCTTC
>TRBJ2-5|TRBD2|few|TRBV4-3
CASSQGPGTTGETQYF
TGCGCCAGCAGCCAGGGACCCGGGACTACGGGCGAGACCCAGTACTTC
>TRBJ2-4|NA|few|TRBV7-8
CASSLEVRHSIQYF
TGTGCCAGCAGCTTAGAGGTCCGGCATTCTATTCAGTACTTC
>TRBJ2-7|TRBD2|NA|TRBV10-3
CAISEEGTSDPYEQYF
TGTGCCATCAGTGAGGAGGGGACTAGCGATCCGTACGAGCAGTACTTC
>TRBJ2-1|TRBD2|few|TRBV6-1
CASSEDGLAAYNEQFF
TGTGCCAGCAGTGAGGATGGACTAGCGGCCTACAATGAGCAGTTCTTC
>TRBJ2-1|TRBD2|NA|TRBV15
CATSRGLAPDNEQFF
TGTGCCACCAGCAGAGGACTAGCACCCGACAATGAGCAGTTCTTC
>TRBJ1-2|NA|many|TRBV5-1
CASSLEPGRGYTF
TGCGCCAGCAGCTTGGAGCCGGGTAGAGGCTACACCTTC
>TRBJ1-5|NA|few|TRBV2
CASSDEGQNQPQHF
TGTGCCAGCAGTGACGAGGGGCAGAATCAGCCCCAGCATTTT
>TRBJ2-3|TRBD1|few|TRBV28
CASSSGGPTDTQYF
TGTGCCAGCAGTTCAGGGGGACCCACAGATACGCAGTATTTT
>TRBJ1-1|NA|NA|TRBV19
CASTSSKGNTEAFF
TGTGCCAGTACCTCATCGAAGGGGAACACTGAAGCTTTCTTT